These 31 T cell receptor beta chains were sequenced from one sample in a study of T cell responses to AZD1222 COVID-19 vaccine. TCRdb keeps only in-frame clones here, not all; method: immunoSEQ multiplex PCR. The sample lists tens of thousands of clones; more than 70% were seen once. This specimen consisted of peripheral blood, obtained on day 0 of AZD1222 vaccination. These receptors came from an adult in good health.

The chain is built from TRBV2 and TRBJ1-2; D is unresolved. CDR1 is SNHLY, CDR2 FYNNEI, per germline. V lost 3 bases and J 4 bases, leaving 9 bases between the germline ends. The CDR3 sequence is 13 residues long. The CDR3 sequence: CASSDGFGYGYTF. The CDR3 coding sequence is TGTGCCAGCAGTGACGGGTTTGGCTATGGCTACACCTTC.

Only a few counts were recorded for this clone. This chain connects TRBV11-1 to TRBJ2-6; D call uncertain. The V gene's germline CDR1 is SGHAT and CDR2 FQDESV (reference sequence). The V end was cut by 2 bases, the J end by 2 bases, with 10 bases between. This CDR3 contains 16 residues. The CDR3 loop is CASSLFSGPGANVLTF. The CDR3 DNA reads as TGTGCCAGCAGCTTATTCTCAGGTCCTGGGGCCAACGTCCTGACTTTC.

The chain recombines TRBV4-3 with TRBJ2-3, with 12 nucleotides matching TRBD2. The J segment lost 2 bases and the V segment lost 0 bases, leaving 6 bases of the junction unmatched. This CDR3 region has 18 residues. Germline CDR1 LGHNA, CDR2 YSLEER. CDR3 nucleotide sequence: TGCGCCAGCAGCCAAGATATCCTAGCGGGGGGGACCACAGATACGCAGTATTTT. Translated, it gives CASSQDILAGGTTDTQYF.

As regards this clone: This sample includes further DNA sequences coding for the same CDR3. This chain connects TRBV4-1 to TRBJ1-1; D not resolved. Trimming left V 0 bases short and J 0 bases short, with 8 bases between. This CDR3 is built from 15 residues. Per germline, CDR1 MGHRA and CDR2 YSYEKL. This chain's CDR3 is CASSQDPGVNTEAFF. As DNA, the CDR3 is TGCGCCAGCAGCCAAGATCCTGGGGTGAACACTGAAGCTTTCTTT.

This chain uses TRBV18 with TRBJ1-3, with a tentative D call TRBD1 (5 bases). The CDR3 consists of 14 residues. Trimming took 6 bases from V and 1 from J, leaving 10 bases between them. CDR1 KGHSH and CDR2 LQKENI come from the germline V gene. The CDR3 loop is CASSQDRSGNTIYF. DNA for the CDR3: TGTGCCAGCTCCCAAGACAGATCTGGAAACACCATATATTTT.

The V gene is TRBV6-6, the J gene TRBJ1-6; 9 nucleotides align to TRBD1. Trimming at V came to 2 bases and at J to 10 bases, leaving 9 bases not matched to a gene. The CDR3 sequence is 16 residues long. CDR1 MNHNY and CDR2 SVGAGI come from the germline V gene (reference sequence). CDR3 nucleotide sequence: TGTGCCAGCAGTTACCCGCAGGGACAGGGAAACTCACCCCTCCACTTT. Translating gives CASSYPQGQGNSPLHF.

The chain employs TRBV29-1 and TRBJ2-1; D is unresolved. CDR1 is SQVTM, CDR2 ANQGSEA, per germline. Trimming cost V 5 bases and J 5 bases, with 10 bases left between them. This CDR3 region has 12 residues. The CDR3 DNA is TGCAGCGTTTCTCCCACGAACAATGAGCAGTTCTTC. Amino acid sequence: CSVSPTNNEQFF.

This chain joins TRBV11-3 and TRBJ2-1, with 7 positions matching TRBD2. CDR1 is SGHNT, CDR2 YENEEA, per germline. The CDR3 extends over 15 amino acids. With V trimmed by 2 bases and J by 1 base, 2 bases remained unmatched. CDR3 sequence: CASSLWTSSYNEQFF. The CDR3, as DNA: TGTGCCAGCAGCTTATGGACTAGTTCCTACAATGAGCAGTTCTTC.

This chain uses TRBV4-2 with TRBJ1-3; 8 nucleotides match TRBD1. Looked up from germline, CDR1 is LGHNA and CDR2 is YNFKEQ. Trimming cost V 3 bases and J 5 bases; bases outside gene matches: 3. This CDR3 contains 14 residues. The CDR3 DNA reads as TGTGCCAGCAGCCAGGACAGGGAAAGAAACACCATATATTTT. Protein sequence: CASSQDRERNTIYF.

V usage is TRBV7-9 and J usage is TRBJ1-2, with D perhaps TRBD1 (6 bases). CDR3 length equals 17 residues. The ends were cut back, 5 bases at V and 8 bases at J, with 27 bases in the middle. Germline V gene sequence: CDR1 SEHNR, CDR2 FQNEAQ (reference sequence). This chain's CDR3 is CASSPGAAIGGGEGYTF. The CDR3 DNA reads TGTGCCAGCAGCCCGGGCGCGGCGATAGGGGGAGGGGAAGGCTACACCTTC.

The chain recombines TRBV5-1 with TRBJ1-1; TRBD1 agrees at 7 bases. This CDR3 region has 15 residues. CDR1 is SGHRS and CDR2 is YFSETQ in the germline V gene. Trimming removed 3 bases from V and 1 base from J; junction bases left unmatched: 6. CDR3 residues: CASSSQTGTNTEAFF. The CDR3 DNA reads TGCGCCAGCAGCTCGCAGACAGGGACGAACACTGAAGCTTTCTTT.

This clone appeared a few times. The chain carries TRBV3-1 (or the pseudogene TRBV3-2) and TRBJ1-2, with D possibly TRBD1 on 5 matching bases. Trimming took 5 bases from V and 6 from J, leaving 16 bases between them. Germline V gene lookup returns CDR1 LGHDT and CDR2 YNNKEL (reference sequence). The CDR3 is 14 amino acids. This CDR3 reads CASSVDTLRDGYTF. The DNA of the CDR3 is TGTGCCAGCAGCGTGGACACCCTCCGAGATGGCTACACCTTC.

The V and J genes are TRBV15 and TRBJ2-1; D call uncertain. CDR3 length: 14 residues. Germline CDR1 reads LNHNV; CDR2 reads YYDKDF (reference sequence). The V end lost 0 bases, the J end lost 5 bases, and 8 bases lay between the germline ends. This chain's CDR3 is CATSRDVADNEQFF. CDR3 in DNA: TGTGCCACCAGCAGAGATGTGGCAGACAATGAGCAGTTCTTC.

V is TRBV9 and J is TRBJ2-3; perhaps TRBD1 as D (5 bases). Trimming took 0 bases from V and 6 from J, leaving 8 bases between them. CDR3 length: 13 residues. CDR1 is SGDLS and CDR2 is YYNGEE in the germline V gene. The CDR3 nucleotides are TGTGCCAGCAGCGTAGCCCCAGGGGATACGCAGTATTTT. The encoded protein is CASSVAPGDTQYF.

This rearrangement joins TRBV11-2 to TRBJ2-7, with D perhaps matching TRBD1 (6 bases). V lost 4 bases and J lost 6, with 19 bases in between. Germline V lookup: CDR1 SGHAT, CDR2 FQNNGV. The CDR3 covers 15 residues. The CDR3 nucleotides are TGTGCCAGCAGCTCAGACAGGCGCCAGCATCTCGAGCAGTACTTC. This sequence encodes CASSSDRRQHLEQYF.

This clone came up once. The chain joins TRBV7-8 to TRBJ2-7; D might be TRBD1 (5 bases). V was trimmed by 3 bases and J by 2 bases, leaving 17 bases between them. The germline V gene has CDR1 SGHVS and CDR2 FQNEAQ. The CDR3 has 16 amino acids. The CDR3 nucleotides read TGTGCCAGCAGCTTGACCGATCAGGGTACCGCCTACGAGCAGTACTTC. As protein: CASSLTDQGTAYEQYF.

In nucleotides, the CDR3 is TGTGCCAGCAGCTTTGGGATCATGAACACTGAAGCTTTCTTT. Translated: CASSFGIMNTEAFF. The gene calls are TRBV11-2 and TRBJ1-1; D not resolved. Germline V gene sequence: CDR1 SGHAT, CDR2 FQNNGV. CDR3 length equals 14 residues. The V end was cut by 3 bases, the J end by 0 bases, with 8 bases between.

The CDR3 DNA is TGCGCCAGCAGCCTGGGACCCTACGCAGATACGCAGTATTTT. It codes for CASSLGPYADTQYF. This rearrangement joins TRBV4-1 to TRBJ2-3, with D possibly called TRBD1 or TRBD2 (5 bases each). V lost 4 bases and J lost 4, with 12 bases in between. The CDR3 spans 14 residues. Germline V lookup: CDR1 MGHRA, CDR2 YSYEKL.

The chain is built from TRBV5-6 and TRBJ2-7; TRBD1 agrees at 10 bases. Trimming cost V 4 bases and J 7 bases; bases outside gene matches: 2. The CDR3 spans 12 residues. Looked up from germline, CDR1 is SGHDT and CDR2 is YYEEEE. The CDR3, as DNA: TGTGCCAGCAGCGGGGGACAGGGGGAGCAGTACTTC. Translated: CASSGGQGEQYF. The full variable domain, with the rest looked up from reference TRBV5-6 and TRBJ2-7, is DAGVTQSPTHLIKTRGQQVTLRCSPKSGHDTVSWYQQALGQGPQFIFQYYEEEERQRGNFPDRFSGHQFPNYSSELNVNALLLGDSALYLCASSGGQGEQYFGPGTRLTVT.

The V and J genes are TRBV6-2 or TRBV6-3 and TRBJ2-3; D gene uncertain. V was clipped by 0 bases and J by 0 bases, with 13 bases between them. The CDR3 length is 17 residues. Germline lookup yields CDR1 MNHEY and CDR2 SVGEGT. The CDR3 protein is CASSYSKISLSTDTQYF. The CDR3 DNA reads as TGTGCCAGCAGTTACTCGAAGATATCCTTGAGCACAGATACGCAGTATTTT.

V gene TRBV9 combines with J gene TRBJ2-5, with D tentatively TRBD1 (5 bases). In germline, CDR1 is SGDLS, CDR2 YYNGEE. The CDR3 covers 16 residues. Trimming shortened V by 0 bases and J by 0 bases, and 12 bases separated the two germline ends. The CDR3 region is CASSVEGSGYQETQYF. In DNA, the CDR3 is TGTGCCAGCAGCGTAGAGGGATCAGGGTACCAAGAGACCCAGTACTTC.

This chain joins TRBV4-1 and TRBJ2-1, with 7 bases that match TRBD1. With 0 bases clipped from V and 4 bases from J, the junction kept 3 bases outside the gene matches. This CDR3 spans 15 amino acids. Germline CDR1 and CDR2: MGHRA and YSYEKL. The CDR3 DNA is TGCGCCAGCAGCCAAGAGACAGGGCTATACAATGAGCAGTTCTTC. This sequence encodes CASSQETGLYNEQFF.

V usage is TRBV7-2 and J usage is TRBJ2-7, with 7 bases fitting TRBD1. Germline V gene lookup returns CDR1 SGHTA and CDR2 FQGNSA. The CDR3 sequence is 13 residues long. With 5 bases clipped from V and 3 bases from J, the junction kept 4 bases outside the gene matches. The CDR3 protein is CASSPGGDYEQYF. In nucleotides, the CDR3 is TGTGCCAGCAGCCCAGGGGGTGACTACGAGCAGTACTTC.

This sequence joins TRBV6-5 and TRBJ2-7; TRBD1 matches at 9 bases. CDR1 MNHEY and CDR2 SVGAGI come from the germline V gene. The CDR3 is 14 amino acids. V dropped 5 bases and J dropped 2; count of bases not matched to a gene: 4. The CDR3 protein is CASSRGQGAYEQYF. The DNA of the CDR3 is TGTGCCAGCAGTAGGGGACAGGGCGCCTACGAGCAGTACTTC.

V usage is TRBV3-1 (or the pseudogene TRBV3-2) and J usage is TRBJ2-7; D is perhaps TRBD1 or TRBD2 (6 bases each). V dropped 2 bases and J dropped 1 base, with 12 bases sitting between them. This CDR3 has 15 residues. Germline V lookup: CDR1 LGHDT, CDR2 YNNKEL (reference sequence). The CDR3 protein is CASSQRGRESYEQYF. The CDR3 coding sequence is TGTGCCAGCAGCCAACGGGGGCGTGAGTCCTACGAGCAGTACTTC.

CDR3: CAISFRGPSGANVLTF. The DNA for the CDR3 is TGTGCCATCAGCTTCAGGGGGCCCTCTGGGGCCAACGTCCTGACTTTC. The chain uses TRBV10-3 and TRBJ2-6; 8 positions match TRBD1. Germline CDR1 ENHRY, CDR2 SYGVKD. The V gene end was trimmed by 6 bases and the J gene end by 0 bases; junction bases not matched to a gene: 4. The CDR3 consists of 16 residues.

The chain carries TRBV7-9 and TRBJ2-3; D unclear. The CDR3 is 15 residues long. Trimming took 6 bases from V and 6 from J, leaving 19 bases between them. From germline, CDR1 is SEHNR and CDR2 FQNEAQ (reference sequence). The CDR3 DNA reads TGTGCCAGCAGTCAATCAGCGATTATCGGTGATACGCAGTATTTT. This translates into CASSQSAIIGDTQYF. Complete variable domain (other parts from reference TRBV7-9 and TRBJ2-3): DTGVSQNPRHKITKRGQNVTFRCDPISEHNRLYWYRQTLGQGPEFLTYFQNEAQLEKSRLLSDRFSAERPKGSFSTLEIQRTEQGDSAMYLCASSQSAIIGDTQYFGPGTRLTVL.

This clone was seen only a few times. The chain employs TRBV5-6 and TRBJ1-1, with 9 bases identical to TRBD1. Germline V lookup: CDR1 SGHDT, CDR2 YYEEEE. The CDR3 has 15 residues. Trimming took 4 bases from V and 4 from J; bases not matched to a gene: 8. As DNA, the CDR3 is TGTGCCAGCAGCAGAGGACAGGGGAGAATCACTGAAGCTTTCTTT. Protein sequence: CASSRGQGRITEAFF.

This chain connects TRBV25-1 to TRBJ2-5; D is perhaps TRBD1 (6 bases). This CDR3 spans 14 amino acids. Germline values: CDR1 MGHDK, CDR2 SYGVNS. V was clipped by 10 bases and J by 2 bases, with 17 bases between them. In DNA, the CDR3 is TGTGCCACCTCCAAGACAGGATTACAAGAGACCCAGTACTTC. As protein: CATSKTGLQETQYF.

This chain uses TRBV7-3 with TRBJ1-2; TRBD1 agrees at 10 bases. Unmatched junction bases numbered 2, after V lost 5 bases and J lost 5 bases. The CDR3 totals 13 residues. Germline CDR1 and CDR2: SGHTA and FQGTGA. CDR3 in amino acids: CASSPGQGYGYTF. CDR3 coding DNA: TGTGCCAGCAGCCCGGGACAGGGGTATGGCTACACCTTC.

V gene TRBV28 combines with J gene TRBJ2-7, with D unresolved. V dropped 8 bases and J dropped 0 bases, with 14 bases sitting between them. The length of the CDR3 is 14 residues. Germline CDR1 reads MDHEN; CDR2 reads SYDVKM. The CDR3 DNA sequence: TGTGCCAGCGTCTTTCGCGATAGCTCCTACGAGCAGTACTTC. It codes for CASVFRDSSYEQYF.